Below, one TCR beta chain is given with its context. The CDR3 sequence is 13 residues long. CDR1 and CDR2 from the germline V gene are SQVTM and ANQGSEA. From 2 million PBMCs stored at -80 C, the unsorted libraries were generated. The sample comes from a study of neurological immune-mediated disorders. With 10-nucleotide random UMIs included, cDNA was synthesized by 5'RACE. Sequencing runs each generated in excess of 170 million TCR-beta sequences derived from 15-18 subjects. Via MiXCR, TCRdb re-called the 5' RACE reads, giving one row per CDR3 protein. The repertoire holds tens of thousands of distinct CDR3 sequences, with around an eighth as singletons.

This TCR was sampled from a woman in her fifties or sixties with HTLV-1-associated myelopathy (HAM/TSP). Sequencing was performed on PBMCs. This rearrangement joins TRBV29-1 to TRBJ1-1; weak D call: TRBD1 (5 bases). The CDR3 bases are TGCGGAACCCTGGGGGAGGTAGGCACTGAAGCTTTCTTT. It translates to CGTLGEVGTEAFF.